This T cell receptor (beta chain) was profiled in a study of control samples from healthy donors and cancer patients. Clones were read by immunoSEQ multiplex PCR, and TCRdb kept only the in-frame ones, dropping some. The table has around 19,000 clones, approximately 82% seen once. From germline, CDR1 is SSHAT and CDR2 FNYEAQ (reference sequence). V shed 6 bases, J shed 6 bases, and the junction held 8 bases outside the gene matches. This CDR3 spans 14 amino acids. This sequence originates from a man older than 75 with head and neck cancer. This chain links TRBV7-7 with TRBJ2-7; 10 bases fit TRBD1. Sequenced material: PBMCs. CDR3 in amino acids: CASSPGTGDGEQYF. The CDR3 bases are TGTGCCAGCAGTCCCGGGACAGGGGATGGCGAGCAGTACTTC. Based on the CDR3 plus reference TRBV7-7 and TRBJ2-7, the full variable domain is GAGVSQSPRYKVTKRGQDVTLRCDPISSHATLYWYQQALGQGPEFLTYFNYEAQPDKSGLPSDRFSAERPEGSISTLTIQRTEQRDSAMYRCASSPGTGDGEQYFGPGTRLTVT.